The 18 T cell receptor beta chains below were found in one sample sequenced in a study of molecular identifiers for immune sequencing clone quantification. TCRdb reprocessed the PCR reads with MiXCR, giving one entry per CDR3 protein. In the table there are around 480,000 distinct CDR3 sequences, about 25% of which are singletons. The source material was naive CD8+ T cells from blood, with Jurkat cell RNA spiked in. The subset is: FACS-sorted CD8+CD4-CCR7+CD45RA+ naive T cells. These receptor sequences come from a human donor in good health. Some libraries in this study had Jurkat cell RNA spiked in.

This clonotype was counted ten times or more. This chain links TRBV6-2 or TRBV6-3 with TRBJ2-5; D remains ambiguous. The CDR3 totals 12 residues. V was clipped by 2 bases and J by 5 bases, with 6 bases between them. The germline CDR1 and CDR2 sequences are MNHEY and SVGEGT. CDR3 protein: CASSYIAETQYF. The CDR3 region has the DNA TGTGCCAGCAGTTACATAGCTGAGACCCAGTACTTC.

This clonotype was seen more than once but under ten times. V usage is TRBV6-2 or TRBV6-3 and J usage is TRBJ2-7; perhaps TRBD2 as D (6 bases). CDR1 is MNHEY, CDR2 SVGEGT, per germline. The CDR3 is 17 residues long. Deletions cut 4 bases from V and 4 bases from J, with 23 bases between. The CDR3 bases are TGTGCCAGCAGTTCCCCAGTCTTGAGGGAGGAGGGGTACGAGCAGTACTTC. This translates into CASSSPVLREEGYEQYF.

This clonotype was recorded many times. The chain combines TRBV21-1 with TRBJ1-6; the D segment call TRBD1 is taken from the table without a DNA check. TRBV21-1 constitutes a pseudogene. The CDR3 is 15 residues long. The CDR3 region has the DNA TGTGCCAGCCGCGAGACAGGGGGTTACAGTTCACCCCTCCACTTT. It specifies CASRETGGYSSPLHF.

The chain couples TRBV15 to TRBJ2-7, with D possibly matching TRBD1 (6 bases). The CDR3 length is 15 residues. Germline V gene lookup returns CDR1 LNHNV and CDR2 YYDKDF (reference sequence). The V gene lost 5 bases and the J gene lost 2 bases, with 16 bases spanning the gap. In DNA, the CDR3 is TGTGCCACCAGCGAAGAAGGGACACTGACCTACGAGCAGTACTTC. It yields the protein CATSEEGTLTYEQYF.

The chain links TRBV9 to TRBJ2-7; D is unresolved. The CDR3 totals 13 residues. Germline V gene data show CDR1 as SGDLS and CDR2 as YYNGEE. Trimming stripped 3 bases from V and 5 bases from J, with 12 bases between. CDR3 DNA sequence: TGTGCCAGCAGCGGCACGCTCCGGGACGAGCAGTACTTC. The encoded protein is CASSGTLRDEQYF.

To note about this clonotype: This may be a read error, as it is one base from a much larger clone. The chain has TRBV2 and TRBJ1-6; D gene unclear. There are 15 residues in the CDR3. Germline V lookup: CDR1 SNHLY, CDR2 FYNNEI. The V end was cut by 6 bases, the J end by 7 bases, with 16 bases between. CDR3 coding DNA: TGTGCCAGCAGCCCCTTCGGAGGTGGGAATTCACCCCTCCACTTT. As protein: CASSPFGGGNSPLHF.

This clonotype was seen only once. A clone one base away is much larger, so this may be a read error. This chain links TRBV27 with TRBJ1-1; D is undetermined. The CDR3 runs 15 residues. With 3 bases removed from V and 1 base from J, the gap between germline ends came to 12 bases. The germline gives CDR1 MNHEY, CDR2 SMNVEV (reference sequence). This CDR3 is CASSFYSSSNTEAFF. In DNA form, the CDR3 reads TGTGCCAGCAGTTTTTACAGCAGTTCGAACACTGAAGCTTTCTTT.

This clonotype showed up many times. This chain's CDR3 is CASTTTGNQPQHF. CDR3 DNA sequence: TGCGCCAGCACCACGACAGGCAATCAGCCCCAGCATTTT. The genes are TRBV10-2 and TRBJ1-5; the D gene is possibly TRBD1 (5 bases). V gave up 7 bases and J gave up 2 bases, with 9 bases separating them. There are 13 residues in the CDR3. Looked up from germline, CDR1 is WSHSY and CDR2 is SAAADI.

This clonotype was detected only a few times. V is TRBV27 and J is TRBJ1-4, with D unclear. Trimming cost V 6 bases and J 0 bases, with 11 bases left between them. The CDR3 totals 15 residues. Germline loops: CDR1 MNHEY, CDR2 SMNVEV (reference sequence). The CDR3 region has the DNA TGTGCCAGCAGCGAAAGACATTCAACTAATGAAAAACTGTTTTTT. Its translation is CASSERHSTNEKLFF.

Many counts were recorded for this clonotype. V gene TRBV7-8 combines with J gene TRBJ1-5; perhaps TRBD1 as D (6 bases). The germline V gene encodes CDR1 SGHVS and CDR2 FQNEAQ. This CDR3 region has 16 residues. V was pared by 1 base and J by 4 bases, with 14 bases between. CDR3: CASSLDRGLENQPQHF. CDR3 in DNA: TGTGCCAGCAGCTTAGATCGGGGGCTGGAAAATCAGCCCCAGCATTTT.

The chain has TRBV9 and TRBJ2-7, with 7 nucleotides matching TRBD2. Germline CDR1 and CDR2: SGDLS and YYNGEE. CDR3 length equals 15 residues. J was trimmed by 0 bases and V by 3 bases; bases with no gene match: 6. This CDR3 reads CASSANREDSYEQYF. The CDR3 coding sequence is TGTGCCAGCAGCGCCAACCGGGAGGACTCCTACGAGCAGTACTTC.

The chain recombines TRBV30 with TRBJ1-1; maybe TRBD1 (5 bases). V lost 2 bases and J lost 1, with 11 bases in between. This CDR3 spans 14 amino acids. The germline V gene has CDR1 GTSNPN and CDR2 SVGIG (reference sequence). CDR3 DNA: TGTGCCTGGAGTCACGGGACGCGGAACACTGAAGCTTTCTTT. It yields the protein CAWSHGTRNTEAFF.

This clonotype appeared a few times. The rearrangement links TRBV7-6 to TRBJ2-7; D is undetermined. CDR1 is SGHVS and CDR2 is FNYEAQ in the germline V gene. The CDR3 runs to 13 residues. The V end was cut by 3 bases, the J end by 3 bases, with 9 bases between. The CDR3: CASSFGEDYEQYF. As DNA, the CDR3 is TGTGCCAGCAGCTTTGGGGAAGACTACGAGCAGTACTTC.

This clonotype was recorded many times. This chain links TRBV6-5 with TRBJ1-5; D might be TRBD1 (6 bases). CDR1 MNHEY and CDR2 SVGAGI come from the germline V gene. With 0 bases removed from V and 4 bases from J, the gap between germline ends came to 10 bases. The CDR3 contains 15 residues. As DNA, the CDR3 is TGTGCCAGCAGTTACTCTGTGGGGGCTAATCAGCCCCAGCATTTT. Translated, it gives CASSYSVGANQPQHF.

The sample holds one count of this clonotype. As the CDR3 is not closed by the conserved phenylalanine or tryptophan, this likely results from a read error. The chain employs TRBV20-1 and TRBJ2-2; 8 positions match TRBD2. Losses at the gene ends were 5 bases for V and 4 bases for J; bases not matched to a gene: 6. This CDR3 spans 14 amino acids. Germline V gene lookup returns CDR1 DFQATT and CDR2 SNEGSKA (reference sequence). The CDR3 region has the DNA TGCAGTGCTTCCGGGACTAGTCCCACCGGGGAGCTGTTTTTA. This encodes CSASGTSPTGELFL.

The V gene is TRBV19, the J gene TRBJ2-6; D ambiguous. The V gene's germline CDR1 is LNHDA and CDR2 SQIVND (reference sequence). V lost 7 bases and J 0 bases, leaving 13 bases between the germline ends. There are 16 residues in the CDR3. The CDR3 region is CASNGILSSGANVLTF. The CDR3 DNA sequence: TGTGCCAGTAACGGCATTCTAAGCTCTGGGGCCAACGTCCTGACTTTC.

As regards this clonotype: The conserved final phenylalanine or tryptophan is absent from the CDR3, which likely points to a read error. Because the CDR3's place on the DNA is in doubt, the DNA is left out and the CDR3 is given as listed by TCRdb. The V and J genes are TRBV5-3 and TRBJ2-1; the D call TRBD1 from the table was never checked on the DNA. TRBV5-3 is treated as an ORF (open reading frame) with a function not yet certain. The CDR3 has 12 residues if both end residues are counted. The CDR3 loop is CASGFVGGSGFI.

This clonotype was counted between two and nine times. The chain is built from TRBV2 and TRBJ2-1, with a weak D call TRBD2 (6 bases). This CDR3 contains 16 residues. Deletions cut 3 bases from V and 2 bases from J, with 14 bases between. Germline CDR1 and CDR2: SNHLY and FYNNEI. The CDR3 spells CASSDLGGIAYNEQFF. In nucleotides, the CDR3 is TGTGCCAGCAGTGATCTAGGAGGGATTGCCTACAATGAGCAGTTCTTC.